These T cell receptor beta chains were read from a single sample in a study of shared clonotypes between healthy human individuals. The protocol was immunoSEQ multiplex PCR, while the TCRdb copy is restricted to in-frame clones and leaves out a portion. The sample lists about 2 million clones; 95% were seen once. Sequenced: naive CD4+ T cells sorted from blood. The receptors here all came from a man aged 18 to 29 in good health. The CDR3 runs from the conserved cysteine through the conserved F or W. Fields, in order: clone size, J gene, D gene, V gene, CDR3 DNA, CDR3 protein. D genes are given only for firm matches. A row's size may be missing; if present it is once, few, many or a size class.

clone size: NA
J gene: TRBJ2-7
D gene: TRBD1
V gene: TRBV7-9
CDR3 DNA: TGTGCCAGCAGCTTTACAGGGGGCTCCTACGAGCAGTACTTC
CDR3 protein: CASSFTGGSYEQYF

clone size: NA
J gene: TRBJ1-2
D gene: NA
V gene: TRBV10-3
CDR3 DNA: TGTGCCATCACAGGGGCACTCTATGGCTACACCTTC
CDR3 protein: CAITGALYGYTF

clone size: NA
J gene: TRBJ1-6
D gene: TRBD1
V gene: TRBV27
CDR3 DNA: TGTGCCAGCAGATCCCAGGGGGCATTTGCAAATTCACCCCTCCACTTT
CDR3 protein: CASRSQGAFANSPLHF

clone size: NA
J gene: TRBJ2-2
D gene: NA
V gene: TRBV28
CDR3 DNA: TGTGCCAGCAGTTTAGGGGACCGAAACACCGGGGAGCTGTTTTTT
CDR3 protein: CASSLGDRNTGELFF

clone size: NA
J gene: TRBJ2-1
D gene: TRBD2
V gene: TRBV2
CDR3 DNA: TGTGCCAGCAGTGCAGCGGGGGGCCATAATGAGCAGTTCTTC
CDR3 protein: CASSAAGGHNEQFF

clone size: NA
J gene: TRBJ1-5
D gene: NA
V gene: TRBV2
CDR3 DNA: TGTGCCAGCAGTGCGCGGCAGGTAGGAGGGGAGCCCCAGCATTTT
CDR3 protein: CASSARQVGGEPQHF

clone size: NA
J gene: TRBJ2-3
D gene: NA
V gene: TRBV10-3
CDR3 DNA: TGTGCCATCAGTGAGTCGGTCCTCGCTGTCGACACGCAGTATTTT
CDR3 protein: CAISESVLAVDTQYF

clone size: NA
J gene: TRBJ1-2
D gene: NA
V gene: TRBV5-4
CDR3 DNA: TGTGCCAGCAGCTTCGAAGTGCAGGGTGGTGGCTACACCTTC
CDR3 protein: CASSFEVQGGGYTF

clone size: NA
J gene: TRBJ1-2
D gene: NA
V gene: TRBV2
CDR3 DNA: TGTGCCAGCAGTGTTGGGTTCAGGGGAAGCTATGGCTACACCTTC
CDR3 protein: CASSVGFRGSYGYTF

clone size: NA
J gene: TRBJ2-3
D gene: TRBD1
V gene: TRBV9
CDR3 DNA: TGTGCCAGCAGCGTAGTAGGGACAGGGAGGTCAGATACGCAGTATTTT
CDR3 protein: CASSVVGTGRSDTQYF

clone size: NA
J gene: TRBJ2-1
D gene: TRBD2
V gene: TRBV7-2
CDR3 DNA: TGTGCCAGCAGCTTTGGTTCGACTAGCGGTAACAATGAGCAGTTCTTC
CDR3 protein: CASSFGSTSGNNEQFF

clone size: once
J gene: TRBJ2-3
D gene: TRBD2
V gene: TRBV11-3
CDR3 DNA: TGTGCCAGCAGCCTCGGACTAGCGGGAGGGTCCGCAGATACGCAGTATTTT
CDR3 protein: CASSLGLAGGSADTQYF

clone size: NA
J gene: TRBJ1-2
D gene: NA
V gene: TRBV7-9
CDR3 DNA: TGTGCCAGCAGCTTACGGGGACACTATGGCTACACCTTC
CDR3 protein: CASSLRGHYGYTF

clone size: NA
J gene: TRBJ2-7
D gene: TRBD1
V gene: TRBV5-1
CDR3 DNA: TGCGCCAGCAGCGCCGGGACAGGGAATTCCTACGAGCAGTACTTC
CDR3 protein: CASSAGTGNSYEQYF

clone size: NA
J gene: TRBJ2-3
D gene: NA
V gene: TRBV7-9
CDR3 DNA: TGTGCCAGCAGCTCCAGGGACCAACTCACAGATACGCAGTATTTT
CDR3 protein: CASSSRDQLTDTQYF

clone size: NA
J gene: TRBJ1-2
D gene: NA
V gene: TRBV5-6
CDR3 DNA: TGTGCCAGCAGCTTGCGGAAAATTCAGGGTTCCTATGGCTACACCTTC
CDR3 protein: CASSLRKIQGSYGYTF

clone size: NA
J gene: TRBJ2-3
D gene: TRBD2
V gene: TRBV19
CDR3 DNA: TGTGCCAGTAGCCCGGGAGGCGGCACAGATACGCAGTATTTT
CDR3 protein: CASSPGGGTDTQYF

clone size: NA
J gene: TRBJ2-1
D gene: TRBD2
V gene: TRBV6-5
CDR3 DNA: TGTGCCAGCAGCCCGGGACTAGTATTGTACAATGAGCAGTTCTTC
CDR3 protein: CASSPGLVLYNEQFF

clone size: NA
J gene: TRBJ2-7
D gene: NA
V gene: TRBV27
CDR3 DNA: TGTGCCAGCAGTTTCTGGAAGATTCAGGGGTCCTACGAGCAGTACTTC
CDR3 protein: CASSFWKIQGSYEQYF

clone size: NA
J gene: TRBJ2-7
D gene: NA
V gene: TRBV6-1
CDR3 DNA: TGTGCCAGCAGTGAGTCGTCCGTTGCGTACGAGCAGTACTTC
CDR3 protein: CASSESSVAYEQYF

clone size: NA
J gene: TRBJ2-7
D gene: TRBD2
V gene: TRBV2
CDR3 DNA: TGTGCCAGCAGTGAAGATCGGCACCAACGGGGGGACGAGCAGTACTTC
CDR3 protein: CASSEDRHQRGDEQYF

clone size: NA
J gene: TRBJ1-2
D gene: TRBD1
V gene: TRBV7-3
CDR3 DNA: TGTGCCAGCAGCCCCGGACAGGGGGAGAACTATGGCTACACCTTC
CDR3 protein: CASSPGQGENYGYTF

clone size: NA
J gene: TRBJ1-4
D gene: NA
V gene: TRBV30
CDR3 DNA: TGTGCCTGGAGTCTCAACGGTTTCGAAAAACTGTTTTTT
CDR3 protein: CAWSLNGFEKLFF

clone size: NA
J gene: TRBJ2-5
D gene: TRBD2
V gene: TRBV6-1
CDR3 DNA: TGTGCCAGCAGCCAACTAGCGGTTAAAGAGACCCAGTACTTC
CDR3 protein: CASSQLAVKETQYF

clone size: NA
J gene: TRBJ2-1
D gene: TRBD1
V gene: TRBV9
CDR3 DNA: TGTGCCAGCAGCGTCGGACAGGGGGTATACAATGAGCAGTTCTTC
CDR3 protein: CASSVGQGVYNEQFF

clone size: NA
J gene: TRBJ1-2
D gene: TRBD1
V gene: TRBV7-9
CDR3 DNA: TGTGCCAGCAGCTTGACTGGGACAGACTATGGCTACACCTTC
CDR3 protein: CASSLTGTDYGYTF

clone size: once
J gene: TRBJ1-1
D gene: NA
V gene: TRBV5-1
CDR3 DNA: TGCGCCAGCAGCTTGGGATCGACAGGGAACACTGAAGCTTTCTTT
CDR3 protein: CASSLGSTGNTEAFF

clone size: NA
J gene: TRBJ1-2
D gene: NA
V gene: TRBV5-6
CDR3 DNA: TGTGCCAGCAGCTTCTACAGGTTAGGGTACTATGGCTACACCTTC
CDR3 protein: CASSFYRLGYYGYTF

clone size: NA
J gene: TRBJ2-3
D gene: NA
V gene: TRBV7-2
CDR3 DNA: TGTGCCAGCAGCTTGCTCGGGGCAGACAGCACAGATACGCAGTATTTT
CDR3 protein: CASSLLGADSTDTQYF

clone size: NA
J gene: TRBJ1-3
D gene: NA
V gene: TRBV5-1
CDR3 DNA: TGCGCCAGCAGCTTGGCCTCCGGGGGACCTGGAAACACCATATATTTT
CDR3 protein: CASSLASGGPGNTIYF

clone size: NA
J gene: TRBJ1-6
D gene: NA
V gene: TRBV10-3
CDR3 DNA: TGTGCCATCAACAACGGACAGCCCTTGGGACCCCTCCACTTT
CDR3 protein: CAINNGQPLGPLHF

clone size: NA
J gene: TRBJ1-3
D gene: NA
V gene: TRBV7-9
CDR3 DNA: TGTGCCAGCAGACACGGGTCAACCAGGGACCGCGGAAACACCATATATTTT
CDR3 protein: CASRHGSTRDRGNTIYF

clone size: once
J gene: TRBJ2-4
D gene: NA
V gene: TRBV5-4
CDR3 DNA: TGTGCCAGCAGCTTTTTTGCGGTGGGTACAGCCAAAAACATTCAGTACTTC
CDR3 protein: CASSFFAVGTAKNIQYF

clone size: NA
J gene: TRBJ2-7
D gene: NA
V gene: TRBV7-9
CDR3 DNA: TGTGCCAGCAGCTTGGGGCTAGGGGTCTACGAGCAGTACTTC
CDR3 protein: CASSLGLGVYEQYF

clone size: once
J gene: TRBJ2-5
D gene: NA
V gene: TRBV7-3
CDR3 DNA: TGTGCCAGCAGCAATACCGGGACATACCAAGAGACCCAGTACTTC
CDR3 protein: CASSNTGTYQETQYF

clone size: NA
J gene: TRBJ1-3
D gene: NA
V gene: TRBV27
CDR3 DNA: TGTGCCAGCAGTTTATCTGCGGGTACCGGGAGTACCATATATTTT
CDR3 protein: CASSLSAGTGSTIYF

clone size: NA
J gene: TRBJ2-7
D gene: TRBD1
V gene: TRBV18
CDR3 DNA: TGTGCCAGCTCACCACCGGGACAGGGGGCGCGGGAGCAGTACTTC
CDR3 protein: CASSPPGQGAREQYF

clone size: NA
J gene: TRBJ2-7
D gene: NA
V gene: TRBV7-9
CDR3 DNA: TGTGCCAGCAGCCCAGGTTGGGTAGACTACGAGCAGTACTTC
CDR3 protein: CASSPGWVDYEQYF

clone size: NA
J gene: TRBJ2-5
D gene: TRBD2
V gene: TRBV9
CDR3 DNA: TGTGCCAGCAGCGTAGAGGGCGGGAGGACTCAAGAGACCCAGTACTTC
CDR3 protein: CASSVEGGRTQETQYF

clone size: NA
J gene: TRBJ2-1
D gene: TRBD2
V gene: TRBV4-3
CDR3 DNA: TGCGCCAGCAGCCAATCGGGACTAGCAAACAATGAGCAGTTCTTC
CDR3 protein: CASSQSGLANNEQFF

clone size: once
J gene: TRBJ1-5
D gene: NA
V gene: TRBV5-1
CDR3 DNA: TGCGCCAGCAGCCCCCACGGGGCAGAGCAGCCCCAGCATTTT
CDR3 protein: CASSPHGAEQPQHF

clone size: NA
J gene: TRBJ1-1
D gene: NA
V gene: TRBV10-2
CDR3 DNA: TGCGCCAGCAGTGAGCAAGCAGGGGTTACTGAAGCTTTCTTT
CDR3 protein: CASSEQAGVTEAFF

clone size: NA
J gene: TRBJ2-1
D gene: TRBD2
V gene: TRBV7-2
CDR3 DNA: TGTGCCAGCAGCTATCCGGGACTAGCGGGAGCCTATGAGCAGTTCTTC
CDR3 protein: CASSYPGLAGAYEQFF

clone size: NA
J gene: TRBJ2-5
D gene: NA
V gene: TRBV5-6
CDR3 DNA: TGTGCCAGCAGCCCCAGAGGAAGCCAAGAGACCCAGTACTTC
CDR3 protein: CASSPRGSQETQYF

clone size: NA
J gene: TRBJ2-7
D gene: NA
V gene: TRBV18
CDR3 DNA: TGTGCCAGCTCAGGTTCCGCGGTGAGGGAGCAGTACTTC
CDR3 protein: CASSGSAVREQYF

clone size: NA
J gene: TRBJ1-2
D gene: NA
V gene: TRBV5-6
CDR3 DNA: TGTGCCAGCAGCTTACGACAGGTCAATGGCTACACCTTC
CDR3 protein: CASSLRQVNGYTF

clone size: NA
J gene: TRBJ2-1
D gene: TRBD1
V gene: TRBV25-1
CDR3 DNA: TGTGCCAGCAGTGACCGAGGACAGGGCAATGAGCAGTTCTTC
CDR3 protein: CASSDRGQGNEQFF

clone size: NA
J gene: TRBJ2-7
D gene: NA
V gene: TRBV7-8
CDR3 DNA: TGTGCCAGCACACCTGCGGGACTGGAGGACGAGCAGTACTTC
CDR3 protein: CASTPAGLEDEQYF

clone size: once
J gene: TRBJ2-5
D gene: NA
V gene: TRBV28
CDR3 DNA: TGTGCCAGCAGTTTCAGGGTCCCAGAGACCCAGTACTTC
CDR3 protein: CASSFRVPETQYF

clone size: NA
J gene: TRBJ2-5
D gene: NA
V gene: TRBV5-1
CDR3 DNA: TGCGCCAGCAGCTTGATTGGCCGGGAGCAACGGGAGACCCAGTACTTC
CDR3 protein: CASSLIGREQRETQYF

clone size: NA
J gene: TRBJ2-5
D gene: TRBD1
V gene: TRBV30
CDR3 DNA: TGTGCCTGGAGTGCCCCCCTCGACAGGGGGACCTGGGTCGAGACCCAGTACTTC
CDR3 protein: CAWSAPLDRGTWVETQYF

clone size: NA
J gene: TRBJ2-1
D gene: TRBD2
V gene: TRBV30
CDR3 DNA: TGTGCCTGGAGTAGGGGGACTAGAGGTGATGAGCAGTTCTTC
CDR3 protein: CAWSRGTRGDEQFF

clone size: NA
J gene: TRBJ2-1
D gene: NA
V gene: TRBV4-2
CDR3 DNA: TGTGCCAGCAGCATTGACAATGAGCAGTTCTTC
CDR3 protein: CASSIDNEQFF